This T cell receptor beta chain emerged from a study of CD8 T cells in ankylosing spondylitis. Notes on the study in general: The study identified a TCR beta motif of under ten highly homologous variants that appeared characteristic of ankylosing spondylitis blood.

This clonotype was counted ten times or more. No antigen is known for it. Construction of TCR beta libraries was performed using quantitative 5'-RACE with molecular barcodes. Each CDR3 protein gets one entry after TCRdb re-called the 5' RACE reads with MiXCR. The table lists 150,000 to 200,000 distinct CDR3 sequences, 15% to 20% of them singletons. The CDR3 runs 16 residues. Looked up from germline, CDR1 is MNHEY and CDR2 is SVGAGI. Trimming at V came to 7 bases and at J to 1 base, leaving 11 bases not matched to a gene. This receptor was taken from a male donor aged 10-30 years with ankylosing spondylitis or in good health (not recorded which). The specimen was blood, either unsorted or a sorted T cell fraction (not recorded which). The rearrangement joins TRBV6-5 to TRBJ2-3; 7 nucleotides align to TRBD2. CDR3 sequence: CASTLGGGLGTDTQYF. CDR3 coding DNA: TGTGCCAGCACCCTGGGCGGGGGACTCGGCACAGATACGCAGTATTTT.